The rows below give T cell receptor beta chains drawn from one sample of a study of blood T cell repertoires in COVID-19. Assay used: immunoSEQ multiplex PCR; TCRdb lists only in-frame clones, some missing. The sample includes 50,000 or so clones, about nine tenths of them seen just once. Sequencing used peripheral blood. These TCRs come from a human donor in a cohort sampled during active COVID-19. Both conserved end residues are part of each CDR3. The D gene is left open where the match is weak. Clone size is stated in some rows and not others, as once, few, many or a class when expanded.

J gene	V gene	D gene	clone size	CDR3 protein	CDR3 DNA
TRBJ2-7	TRBV5-1	NA	NA	CASSFSVVSEQYF	TGCGCCAGCAGCTTCTCCGTCGTCTCCGAGCAGTACTTC
TRBJ2-6	TRBV5-1	NA	NA	CASSLGGGAGANVLTF	TGCGCCAGCAGCTTGGGTGGAGGGGCCGGGGCCAACGTCCTGACTTTC
TRBJ1-2	TRBV6-4	TRBD1	NA	CASSVGTGVGNGYTF	TGTGCCAGCAGTGTCGGGACAGGGGTTGGAAATGGCTACACCTTC
TRBJ1-5	TRBV10-3	NA	NA	CAISDGGNQHF	TGTGCCATCAGTGACGGCGGAAACCAGCATTTT
TRBJ2-3	TRBV12-5	TRBD2	NA	CASGPGLAGEFTDTQYF	TGTGCTAGTGGTCCGGGACTAGCGGGAGAATTTACAGATACGCAGTATTTT
TRBJ1-1	TRBV6-1	NA	NA	CASSEVRQANEAFF	TGTGCCAGCAGTGAAGTAAGACAGGCAAATGAAGCTTTCTTT
TRBJ2-1	TRBV5-1	NA	NA	CASSTKEDGYNEQFF	TGCGCCAGCAGCACCAAGGAGGACGGGTACAATGAGCAGTTCTTC
TRBJ2-1	TRBV19	TRBD2	NA	CASSILSGARSYNEQFF	TGTGCCAGTAGTATTCTTAGCGGGGCCCGCTCCTACAATGAGCAGTTCTTC
TRBJ2-3	TRBV29-1	TRBD2	NA	CSVVRTREYVTDTQYF	TGCAGCGTTGTCCGGACTAGAGAGTATGTAACAGATACGCAGTATTTT
TRBJ2-5	TRBV5-8	TRBD2	NA	CASSLAIAGGRETQYF	TGTGCCAGCAGCTTGGCCATAGCGGGGGGCCGGGAGACCCAGTACTTC
TRBJ2-2	TRBV7-3	TRBD2	NA	CASSLHGGANTGELFF	TGTGCCAGCAGCTTACACGGGGGGGCGAACACCGGGGAGCTGTTTTTT
TRBJ2-1	TRBV5-4	TRBD2	NA	CASSSTLAGATYNEQFF	TGTGCCAGCAGCTCTACCTTAGCGGGAGCTACCTACAATGAGCAGTTCTTC
TRBJ2-5	TRBV11-1	NA	few	CASSFQGSETQYF	TGTGCCAGCAGTTTTCAGGGGTCGGAGACCCAGTACTTC
TRBJ2-3	TRBV28	TRBD1	NA	CASSLPGQGSTDTQYF	TGTGCCAGCAGTTTACCCGGACAGGGAAGCACAGATACGCAGTATTTT
TRBJ2-7	TRBV7-2	TRBD1	few	CASSFQVTGSYEQYF	TGTGCCAGCAGCTTTCAGGTGACAGGGTCGTACGAGCAGTACTTC
TRBJ2-3	TRBV3-1/TRBV3-2	TRBD2	NA	CASSQATSGRGADTQYF	TGTGCCAGCAGCCAGGCGACTAGCGGGAGAGGCGCAGATACGCAGTATTTT
TRBJ2-7	TRBV10-3	TRBD1	NA	CAISDRGLGEQYF	TGTGCCATCAGTGACAGGGGGCTCGGGGAGCAGTACTTC
TRBJ2-3	TRBV6-6	TRBD2	once	CASSLVAGGTDTQYF	TGTGCCAGCAGTTTGGTAGCGGGCGGCACAGATACGCAGTATTTT
TRBJ1-4	TRBV19	NA	NA	CASSEHNNEKLFF	TGTGCCAGTAGCGAACATAATAATGAAAAACTGTTTTTT
TRBJ1-4	TRBV28	TRBD1	NA	CASSLFDRAEKLFF	TGTGCCAGCAGTTTATTTGACAGGGCTGAAAAACTGTTTTTT
TRBJ2-1	TRBV24-1	NA	NA	CATSDSTTAPSGYEQFF	TGTGCCACCAGTGATTCCACGACGGCGCCCTCAGGCTATGAGCAGTTCTTC
TRBJ2-1	TRBV5-5	NA	NA	CASSLMAELYNEQFF	TGTGCCAGCAGCTTGATGGCGGAACTATACAATGAGCAGTTCTTC
TRBJ2-3	TRBV5-4	TRBD2	NA	CASASSGGSSWDPDTQYF	TGTGCCAGCGCTTCTAGCGGGGGGTCCTCATGGGACCCAGATACGCAGTATTTT
TRBJ2-2	TRBV7-3	NA	NA	CASSSDSAGELFF	TGTGCCAGCAGCTCTGACTCGGCCGGGGAGCTGTTTTTT
TRBJ2-5	TRBV4-2	NA	once	CASSQDFRGSETQYF	TGTGCCAGCAGCCAAGATTTCCGAGGGTCGGAGACCCAGTACTTC
TRBJ2-2	TRBV6-6	NA	NA	CASSSLAGGTGELFF	TGTGCCAGCAGTTCCCTCGCCGGGGGCACCGGGGAGCTGTTTTTT
TRBJ2-7	TRBV11-2	TRBD1	NA	CASSPTGGLPYEQYF	TGTGCCAGCAGCCCCACAGGGGGATTACCCTACGAGCAGTACTTC
TRBJ1-2	TRBV4-2	TRBD1	few	CASSHPDRGEGYTF	TGTGCCAGCAGCCATCCGGACAGGGGAGAAGGCTACACCTTC
TRBJ2-1	TRBV9	NA	NA	CASSPGVSGYNEQFF	TGTGCCAGCAGCCCCGGGGTGTCTGGTTACAATGAGCAGTTCTTC
TRBJ1-2	TRBV27	NA	NA	CASSRRSVDYGYTF	TGTGCCAGCAGCCGCAGGTCGGTAGACTATGGCTACACCTTC
TRBJ2-7	TRBV9	NA	NA	CASSVTGSSYEQYF	TGTGCCAGCAGCGTAACAGGGAGCTCCTACGAGCAGTACTTC
TRBJ1-2	TRBV5-1	TRBD1	NA	CASSLGQGNGYTF	TGCGCCAGCAGTCTAGGACAGGGTAACGGCTACACCTTC
TRBJ2-7	TRBV27	TRBD1	few	CASSFDRGDEQYF	TGTGCCAGCAGTTTTGACAGGGGCGACGAGCAGTACTTC
TRBJ1-2	TRBV6-5	NA	NA	CASSYEGVSGGFGYTF	TGTGCCAGCAGTTATGAGGGGGTCTCCGGCGGCTTTGGCTACACCTTC
TRBJ1-1	TRBV15	NA	NA	CATSKQLEAFF	TGTGCCACCAGCAAACAGCTTGAAGCTTTCTTT
TRBJ2-7	TRBV29-1	TRBD1	few	CSVGPAGGGEQYF	TGCAGCGTTGGTCCGGCAGGGGGCGGCGAGCAGTACTTC
TRBJ1-5	TRBV25-1	NA	NA	CASSEGGGLGNQPQHF	TGTGCCAGCAGTGAAGGGGGGGGCTTGGGCAATCAGCCCCAGCATTTT
TRBJ1-3	TRBV20-1	NA	NA	CSASRQGGFGNTIYF	TGCAGTGCTAGTAGGCAGGGAGGCTTTGGAAACACCATATATTTT
TRBJ1-1	TRBV6-6	TRBD1	few	CASSHLRDRVGRTEAFF	TGTGCCAGCAGTCACCTCCGGGACAGGGTCGGACGTACGGAAGCTTTCTTT
TRBJ2-1	TRBV20-1	NA	NA	CSASVASSYNEQFF	TGCAGTGCTAGTGTAGCGTCCTCCTACAATGAGCAGTTCTTC
TRBJ2-5	TRBV9	TRBD2	NA	CASSLGTSGGAETQYF	TGTGCCAGCAGCCTCGGGACTAGCGGGGGGGCGGAGACCCAGTACTTC
TRBJ1-1	TRBV19	NA	NA	CASSQKGGAVWNTEAFF	TGTGCCAGTAGTCAAAAGGGGGGGGCCGTATGGAACACTGAAGCTTTCTTT
TRBJ1-5	TRBV5-6	NA	once	CASSLARGGAGVSNQPQHF	TGTGCCAGCAGCTTGGCCAGGGGAGGGGCCGGGGTGAGCAATCAGCCCCAGCATTTT
TRBJ2-5	TRBV2	NA	NA	CASSVQGAGQETQYF	TGTGCCAGCAGTGTTCAGGGCGCGGGGCAAGAGACCCAGTACTTC
TRBJ1-4	TRBV6-4	NA	few	CASTSLRGINEKLFF	TGTGCCAGCACCTCCTTGAGGGGGATTAATGAAAAACTGTTTTTT
TRBJ2-7	TRBV5-1	NA	once	CASSSAGKGHEQYF	TGCGCCAGCAGCTCGGCGGGGAAGGGCCACGAGCAGTACTTC
TRBJ2-5	TRBV19	NA	NA	CASSFEGGPNFQETQYF	TGTGCCAGTAGTTTCGAAGGCGGGCCCAATTTCCAAGAGACCCAGTACTTC
TRBJ2-2	TRBV9	NA	NA	CASSYSGLPGTGELFF	TGTGCCAGCAGCTACTCGGGACTCCCGGGAACCGGGGAGCTGTTTTTT
TRBJ2-7	TRBV19	NA	NA	CASSGGAFRYEQYF	TGTGCCAGTAGTGGAGGGGCTTTTAGGTACGAGCAGTACTTC
TRBJ2-6	TRBV5-1	TRBD1	NA	CASRTGGQGANVLTF	TGCGCCAGCAGGACAGGGGGGCAAGGGGCCAACGTCCTGACTTTC
TRBJ1-4	TRBV11-2	NA	once	CASSFGSANEKLFF	TGTGCCAGCAGCTTTGGGAGCGCTAATGAAAAACTGTTTTTT
TRBJ2-1	TRBV18	NA	NA	CASSPPKGVAYNEQFF	TGTGCCAGCTCACCACCGAAGGGGGTTGCCTACAATGAGCAGTTCTTC
TRBJ2-7	TRBV6-5	TRBD2	NA	CASSYTGGSYEQYF	TGTGCCAGCAGTTACACGGGGGGGTCCTACGAGCAGTACTTC
TRBJ1-1	TRBV11-2	TRBD1	NA	CASSANRGGTEAFF	TGTGCCAGCAGCGCTAACAGGGGTGGCACTGAAGCTTTCTTT
TRBJ2-5	TRBV12-5	TRBD2	NA	CASGFAGGPGETQYF	TGTGCTAGTGGTTTTGCGGGAGGGCCGGGAGAGACCCAGTACTTC